The 27 T cell receptor beta chains listed next were all sequenced from one sample in a study of cytomegalovirus exposure and HLA in healthy donors. 60 Vbeta and 13 Jbeta primers were used in PCR. Data came from immunoSEQ multiplex PCR; TCRdb stores just in-frame clones and leaves some out. The table has over 150,000 clones, roughly three quarters seen once. Sequencing used PBMCs. These receptors came from a woman younger than 35 in good health and CMV-seronegative.

This clone was seen a single time. V usage is TRBV7-3 and J usage is TRBJ1-1; no clear D. This CDR3 spans 14 amino acids. CDR1 SGHTA and CDR2 FQGTGA come from the germline V gene. V gave up 5 bases and J gave up 0 bases, with 10 bases separating them. CDR3 bases: TGTGCCAGCAGCCAGGAGGGCATGAACACTGAAGCTTTCTTT. Translation: CASSQEGMNTEAFF.

The gene calls are TRBV11-2 and TRBJ2-1; TRBD1 aligns across 7 bases. Germline CDR1 reads SGHAT; CDR2 reads FQNNGV. Germline trimming cut 1 base from V and 6 bases from J; bases unmatched to any gene: 0. This CDR3 has 13 amino acids. The CDR3 loop is CASSLGQGNEQFF. DNA of the CDR3: TGTGCCAGCAGCTTAGGACAGGGCAATGAGCAGTTCTTC.

On this clone: This sample includes further DNA sequences coding for the same CDR3. V gene TRBV6-1 combines with J gene TRBJ1-1; no clear D gene. V gave up 6 bases and J gave up 4 bases, with 15 bases separating them. This CDR3 comprises 14 residues. CDR1 MNHNS and CDR2 SASEGT come from the germline V gene. The CDR3 DNA reads as TGTGCCAGCAGCCCCCTCGGGTCGAGCACTGAAGCTTTCTTT. It is translated as CASSPLGSSTEAFF.

J is TRBJ1-5 and V is TRBV10-3, with 9 bases matching TRBD1. This CDR3 comprises 16 residues. V gave up 5 bases and J gave up 2 bases; unmatched junction bases: 7. CDR1 and CDR2 (germline): ENHRY, SYGVKD. CDR3 residues: CAISRDRDFGNQPQHF. CDR3 bases: TGTGCCATCAGTCGGGACAGGGACTTTGGCAATCAGCCCCAGCATTTT.

V and J are TRBV18 and TRBJ2-4, with D possibly matching TRBD2 (6 bases). Between the trimmed V and J ends, which lost 3 bases and 5 bases, there was a span of 14 bases. The germline V gene has CDR1 KGHSH and CDR2 LQKENI. CDR3 length: 15 amino acids. CDR3 DNA: TGTGCCAGCTCACCGGAGCGGGCGGACGAAAACATTCAGTACTTC. Amino acid sequence: CASSPERADENIQYF.

This clone was detected a few times. The genes are TRBV10-1 and TRBJ2-7; D may be TRBD1 (5 bases). Looked up from germline, CDR1 is WNHNN and CDR2 is SYGVQD (reference sequence). Trimming stripped 0 bases from V and 7 bases from J, with 13 bases between. The CDR3 totals 14 residues. DNA of the CDR3: TGCGCCAGCAGTGAGTCGGGCAGGGTGAATGAGCAGTACTTC. Amino acid sequence: CASSESGRVNEQYF.

The chain couples TRBV5-1 to TRBJ1-4; 7 bases map to TRBD1. The germline V gene has CDR1 SGHRS and CDR2 YFSETQ. The CDR3 length is 15 residues. Germline trimming cut 4 bases from V and 0 bases from J; bases unmatched to any gene: 3. In DNA, the CDR3 is TGCGCCAGCAGCGTACAGGGGACAACTAATGAAAAACTGTTTTTT. Its translation is CASSVQGTTNEKLFF.

The chain combines TRBV6-4 with TRBJ1-4; D unresolved. Trimming stripped 3 bases from V and 7 bases from J, with 15 bases between. Germline lookup yields CDR1 MRHNA and CDR2 SNTAGT. The CDR3 spans 15 residues. CDR3: CASSESHLESEKLFF. CDR3 bases: TGTGCCAGCAGTGAGAGTCACCTCGAATCTGAAAAACTGTTTTTT.

In this sample, this clone turned up a few times. The V gene is TRBV6-1, the J gene TRBJ1-5; the D gene is possibly TRBD1 (6 bases). From germline, CDR1 is MNHNS and CDR2 SASEGT. V shed 2 bases and J shed 6 bases, with 11 bases lying between them. The CDR3 runs to 14 residues. The CDR3 loop is CASSESGEGQPQHF. The CDR3 nucleotides are TGTGCCAGCAGTGAATCAGGGGAAGGTCAGCCCCAGCATTTT.

J is TRBJ2-7 and V is TRBV7-2; the D gene is possibly TRBD1 (5 bases). V lost 5 bases to trimming and J lost 6 bases, with 14 bases between them. From germline, CDR1 is SGHTA and CDR2 FQGNSA. CDR3 length: 13 amino acids. The CDR3 DNA follows: TGTGCCAGCAGCCCCCGGAGCCAGGGCGAGCAGTACTTC. Amino acid sequence: CASSPRSQGEQYF.

The chain joins TRBV7-8 to TRBJ2-7; 10 bases are shared with TRBD1. Germline-derived CDR1 and CDR2 are SGHVS and FQNEAQ. The CDR3 extends over 15 amino acids. J was trimmed by 3 bases and V by 3 bases; bases with no gene match: 5. Here the CDR3 reads CASSFRDRGIYEQYF. CDR3 bases: TGTGCCAGCAGCTTCCGGGACAGGGGTATCTACGAGCAGTACTTC.

This chain connects TRBV4-1 to TRBJ1-6; D not resolved. The CDR3 covers 14 residues. Germline lookup yields CDR1 MGHRA and CDR2 YSYEKL. Trimming stripped 8 bases from V and 0 bases from J, with 8 bases between. The CDR3 loop reads CASSESSYNSPLHF. CDR3 bases: TGCGCCAGCTCGGAGAGCTCCTATAATTCACCCCTCCACTTT.

This chain uses TRBV30 with TRBJ2-7; 9 bases fit TRBD1. The CDR3 consists of 14 residues. The V and J ends lost 5 bases and 3 bases, in that order; junction bases with no gene match: 8. CDR1 and CDR2 (germline): GTSNPN, SVGIG (reference sequence). CDR3 loop: CAWGPGQGNYEQYF. The CDR3 nucleotides read TGTGCCTGGGGCCCGGGACAGGGTAACTACGAGCAGTACTTC.

This chain connects TRBV6-6 to TRBJ2-7; 7 nucleotides line up with TRBD1. The CDR3 runs 15 residues. CDR1 and CDR2 from the germline V gene are MNHNY and SVGAGI (reference sequence). J lost 1 base, V lost 6 bases, and 9 bases had no gene match. Here the CDR3 reads CASRHRDSVSYEQYF. In DNA, the CDR3 is TGTGCCAGCAGACATCGGGACAGTGTTTCCTACGAGCAGTACTTC.

The genes are TRBV28 and TRBJ2-7; TRBD2 is a possible D gene (5 bases). Germline V gene data show CDR1 as MDHEN and CDR2 as SYDVKM. The CDR3 is 12 residues long. Trimming left V 2 bases short and J 3 bases short, with 5 bases between. The CDR3 sequence: CASSLEGYEQYF. The CDR3 DNA sequence: TGTGCCAGCAGTTTAGAGGGCTACGAGCAGTACTTC.

The chain combines TRBV9 with TRBJ2-7; TRBD2 agrees at 10 bases. Germline CDR1 is SGDLS and CDR2 is YYNGEE. J was trimmed by 3 bases and V by 3 bases; bases with no gene match: 6. This CDR3 is built from 15 residues. The CDR3 region has the DNA TGTGCCAGCAGCGGGACTAGCGGCCCAAACTACGAGCAGTACTTC. Its translation: CASSGTSGPNYEQYF.

This clone was seen a single time. The rearrangement uses TRBV11-3 and TRBJ2-1, with 13 bases lining up with TRBD2. The CDR3 covers 17 residues. Germline trimming cut 5 bases from V and 0 bases from J; bases unmatched to any gene: 4. Germline-derived CDR1 and CDR2 are SGHNT and YENEEA. The CDR3 nucleotides read TGTGCCAGCAGCGGGACTAGCGGGAACCGCTCCTACAATGAGCAGTTCTTC. This encodes CASSGTSGNRSYNEQFF.

The chain carries TRBV5-8 and TRBJ2-7, with D tentatively TRBD2 (6 bases). CDR3 length: 15 amino acids. V was pared by 5 bases and J by 0 bases, with 15 bases between. CDR1 is SGHTS and CDR2 is YDEGEE in the germline V gene. The CDR3 loop is CASRPGGEISYEQYF. In DNA, the CDR3 is TGTGCCAGCAGACCCGGCGGGGAAATCTCCTACGAGCAGTACTTC.

This chain links TRBV7-6 with TRBJ1-2; 7 bases align to TRBD1. The length of the CDR3 is 14 residues. J gave up 4 bases and V 1 base, and 3 bases lay outside the gene matches. Germline CDR1 SGHVS, CDR2 FNYEAQ. CDR3 sequence: CASSLDRGSYGYTF. CDR3 bases: TGTGCCAGCAGCTTAGACAGGGGCAGCTATGGCTACACCTTC.

The rearrangement joins TRBV27 to TRBJ2-3; 7 nucleotides align to TRBD2. This CDR3 contains 17 residues. Trimming at V came to 2 bases and at J to 0 bases, leaving 8 bases not matched to a gene. CDR1 is MNHEY and CDR2 is SMNVEV in the germline V gene (reference sequence). As DNA, the CDR3 is TGTGCCAGCAGTTTAAAGGGAGGGAGCCCTAGCACAGATACGCAGTATTTT. Translation gives CASSLKGGSPSTDTQYF.

The rearrangement joins TRBV29-1 to TRBJ1-6; no reliable D call. The CDR3 runs to 13 residues. V was shortened by 4 bases and J by 6 bases, with 10 bases between the two germline ends. CDR1 is SQVTM and CDR2 is ANQGSEA in the germline V gene. The chain's CDR3 is CSVGTSGNSPLHF. The CDR3 nucleotides are TGCAGCGTTGGCACCTCGGGTAATTCACCCCTCCACTTT. The full variable domain, completed using reference TRBV29-1 and TRBJ1-6, is SAVISQKPSRDICQRGTSLTIQCQVDSQVTMMFWYRQQPGQSLTLIATANQGSEATYESGFVIDKFPISRPNLTFSTLTVSNMSPEDSSIYLCSVGTSGNSPLHFGNGTRLTVT.

This clone was detected a few times. The chain employs TRBV2 and TRBJ2-3; 9 bases fit TRBD1. J gave up 0 bases and V 6 bases, and 4 bases lay outside the gene matches. The CDR3 contains 15 residues. Germline V gene data show CDR1 as SNHLY and CDR2 as FYNNEI. CDR3 residues: CASRRTGASTDTQYF. The CDR3 nucleotides are TGTGCCAGCAGACGGACAGGGGCGAGCACAGATACGCAGTATTTT.

V usage is TRBV7-2 and J usage is TRBJ1-4; TRBD1 might be the D (6 bases). Germline CDR1 SGHTA, CDR2 FQGNSA. Trimming left V 5 bases short and J 0 bases short, with 7 bases between. This CDR3 comprises 14 residues. The CDR3 DNA follows: TGTGCCAGCAGCCCAGGGGCAACTAATGAAAAACTGTTTTTT. Protein sequence: CASSPGATNEKLFF.

The chain combines TRBV2 with TRBJ1-6; D is possibly TRBD1 (6 bases). In germline, CDR1 is SNHLY, CDR2 FYNNEI. This CDR3 is 16 amino acids long. V was cut by 6 bases and J by 0 bases, with 12 bases left in between. The CDR3 reads CASRTGVSSYNSPLHF. CDR3 bases: TGTGCCAGCAGGACAGGTGTCAGCTCCTATAATTCACCCCTCCACTTT.

The chain joins TRBV9 to TRBJ2-2, with TRBD2 matching 10 bases. The V gene end was trimmed by 0 bases and the J gene end by 5 bases; junction bases not matched to a gene: 7. In germline, CDR1 is SGDLS, CDR2 YYNGEE. This CDR3 region has 17 residues. This CDR3 is CASSVASGRAGTGELFF. CDR3 nucleotides: TGTGCCAGCAGCGTAGCCAGCGGGAGGGCCGGGACCGGGGAGCTGTTTTTT.

The chain has TRBV7-9 and TRBJ2-2; maybe TRBD2 (5 bases). The V gene's germline CDR1 is SEHNR and CDR2 FQNEAQ (reference sequence). This CDR3 comprises 14 residues. Trimming took 5 bases from V and 7 from J, leaving 14 bases between them. CDR3 nucleotide sequence: TGTGCCAGCAGCCACGCTCGGGGAAACGGGGAGCTGTTTTTT. Encoded protein: CASSHARGNGELFF.

For the CDR3, the DNA is TGCGCCAGCAGCCAAGATTCGGGGATTAGCAATCAGCCCCAGCATTTT. Translation: CASSQDSGISNQPQHF. V gene TRBV4-1 combines with J gene TRBJ1-5; no firm D call. CDR1 and CDR2 from the germline V gene are MGHRA and YSYEKL. V gave up 0 bases and J gave up 0 bases, with 9 bases separating them. The length of the CDR3 is 16 residues.